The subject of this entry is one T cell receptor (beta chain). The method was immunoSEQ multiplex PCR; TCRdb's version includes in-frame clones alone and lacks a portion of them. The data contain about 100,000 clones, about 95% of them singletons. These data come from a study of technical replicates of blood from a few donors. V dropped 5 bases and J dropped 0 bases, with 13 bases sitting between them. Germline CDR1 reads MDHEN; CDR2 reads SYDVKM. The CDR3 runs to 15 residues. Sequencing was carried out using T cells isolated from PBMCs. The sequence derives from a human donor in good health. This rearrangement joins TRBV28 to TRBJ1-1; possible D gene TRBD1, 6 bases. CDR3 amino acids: CASSGDTRMNTEAFF. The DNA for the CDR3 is TGTGCCAGCAGTGGGGACACTCGCATGAACACTGAAGCTTTCTTT.